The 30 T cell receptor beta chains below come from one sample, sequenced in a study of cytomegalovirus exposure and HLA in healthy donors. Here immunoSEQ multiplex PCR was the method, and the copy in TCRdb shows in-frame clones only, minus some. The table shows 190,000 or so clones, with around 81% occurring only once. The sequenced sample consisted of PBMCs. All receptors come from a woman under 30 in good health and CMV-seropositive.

The CDR3 here is CASSLDRDEQYF. The CDR3 DNA reads as TGCGCCAGCAGCCTCGACAGAGACGAGCAGTACTTC. The chain carries TRBV5-1 and TRBJ2-7; a possible D gene is TRBD1 (5 bases). V lost 4 bases and J 5 bases, leaving 10 bases between the germline ends. Germline V CDR1 and CDR2: SGHRS, YFSETQ. The CDR3 runs to 12 residues.

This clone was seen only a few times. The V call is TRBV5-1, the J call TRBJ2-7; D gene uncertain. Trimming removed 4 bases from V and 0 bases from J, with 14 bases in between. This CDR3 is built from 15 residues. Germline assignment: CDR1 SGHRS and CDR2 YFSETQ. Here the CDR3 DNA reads TGCGCCAGCAGCCTACCGGCGGCTAGCTCCTACGAGCAGTACTTC. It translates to CASSLPAASSYEQYF.

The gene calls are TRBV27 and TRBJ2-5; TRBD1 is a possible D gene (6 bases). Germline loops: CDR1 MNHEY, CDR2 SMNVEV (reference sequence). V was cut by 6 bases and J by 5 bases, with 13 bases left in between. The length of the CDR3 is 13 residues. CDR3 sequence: CASRKQGPETQYF. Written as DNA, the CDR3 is TGTGCCAGCAGAAAACAGGGACCGGAGACCCAGTACTTC.

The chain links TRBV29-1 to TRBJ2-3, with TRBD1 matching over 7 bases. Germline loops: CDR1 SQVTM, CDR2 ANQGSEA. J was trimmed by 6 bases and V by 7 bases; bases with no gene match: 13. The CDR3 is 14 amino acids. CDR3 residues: CSASDTGARDTQYF. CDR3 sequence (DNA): TGCAGCGCGTCCGACACAGGGGCCCGGGATACGCAGTATTTT.

CDR3 DNA: TGTGCCAGCAGTTCGGACAGGGGCCACGAGCAGTACTTC. Translating it yields CASSSDRGHEQYF. The chain joins TRBV27 to TRBJ2-7; 9 bases match TRBD1. Germline values: CDR1 MNHEY, CDR2 SMNVEV (reference sequence). CDR3 length equals 13 residues. V dropped 4 bases and J dropped 5; count of bases not matched to a gene: 3.

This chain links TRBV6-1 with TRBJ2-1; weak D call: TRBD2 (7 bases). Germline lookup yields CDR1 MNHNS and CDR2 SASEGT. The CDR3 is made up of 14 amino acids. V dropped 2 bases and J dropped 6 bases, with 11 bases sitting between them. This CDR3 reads CASSERAGANEQFF. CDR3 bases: TGTGCCAGCAGTGAACGGGCGGGGGCCAATGAGCAGTTCTTC.

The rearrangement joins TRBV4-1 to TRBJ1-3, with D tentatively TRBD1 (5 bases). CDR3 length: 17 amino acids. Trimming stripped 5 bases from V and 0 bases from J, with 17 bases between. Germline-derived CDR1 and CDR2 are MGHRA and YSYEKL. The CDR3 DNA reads TGCGCCAGCAGCAAAAGGGGAGGGGAGAGCTCTGGAAACACCATATATTTT. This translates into CASSKRGGESSGNTIYF.

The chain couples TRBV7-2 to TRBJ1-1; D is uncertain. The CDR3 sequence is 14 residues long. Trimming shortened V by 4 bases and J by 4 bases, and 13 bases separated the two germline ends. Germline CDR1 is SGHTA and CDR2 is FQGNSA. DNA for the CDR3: TGTGCCAGCAGCTCATTTACGGGGAGCACTGAAGCTTTCTTT. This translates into CASSSFTGSTEAFF.

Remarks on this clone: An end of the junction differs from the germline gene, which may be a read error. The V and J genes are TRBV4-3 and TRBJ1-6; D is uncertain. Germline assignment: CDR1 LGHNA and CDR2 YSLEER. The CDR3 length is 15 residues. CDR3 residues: CASSQGQSFNSPLHF. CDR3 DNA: TGCGCCAGCAGCCAAGGGCAGTCCTTTAATTCACCCCTCCACTTT.

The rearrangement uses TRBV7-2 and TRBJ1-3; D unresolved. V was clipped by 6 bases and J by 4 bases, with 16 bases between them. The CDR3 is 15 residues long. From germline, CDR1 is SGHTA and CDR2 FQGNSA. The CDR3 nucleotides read TGTGCCAGCAGAAAAGTTGGAGTCCCGGGAAACACCATATATTTT. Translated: CASRKVGVPGNTIYF. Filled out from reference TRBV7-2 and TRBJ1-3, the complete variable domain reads GAGVSQSPSNKVTEKGKDVELRCDPISGHTALYWYRQSLGQGLEFLIYFQGNSAPDKSGLPSDRFSAERTGGSVSTLTIQRTQQEDSAVYLCASRKVGVPGNTIYFGEGSWLTVV.

Here the CDR3 DNA reads TGTGCCAGTAGTTATACCGGGACAGTGCCTGGACTAGCGGGGGGGCATGGAAACATTCAGTACTTC. Translation: CASSYTGTVPGLAGGHGNIQYF. This sequence joins TRBV19 and TRBJ2-4; 15 bases align to TRBD2. Germline V lookup: CDR1 LNHDA, CDR2 SQIVND (reference sequence). This CDR3 is 22 amino acids long. Unmatched junction bases numbered 23, after V lost 5 bases and J lost 6 bases. The full variable domain, rest sourced from reference TRBV19 and TRBJ2-4, is DGGITQSPKYLFRKEGQNVTLSCEQNLNHDAMYWYRQDPGQGLRLIYYSQIVNDFQKGDIAEGYSVSREKKESFPLTVTSAQKNPTAFYLCASSYTGTVPGLAGGHGNIQYFGAGTRLSVL.

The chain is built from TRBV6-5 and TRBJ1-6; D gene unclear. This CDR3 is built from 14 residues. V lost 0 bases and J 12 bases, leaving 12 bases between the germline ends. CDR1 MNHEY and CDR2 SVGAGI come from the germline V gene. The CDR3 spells CASSYSGDLEPLHF. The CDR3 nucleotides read TGTGCCAGCAGTTACTCCGGGGATTTGGAACCCCTCCACTTT.

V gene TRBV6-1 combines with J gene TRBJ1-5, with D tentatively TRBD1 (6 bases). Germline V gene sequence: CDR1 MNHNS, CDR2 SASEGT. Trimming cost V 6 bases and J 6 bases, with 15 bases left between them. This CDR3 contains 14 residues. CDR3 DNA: TGTGCCAGCAGGCCGGGCGGGGGCTCTCAGCCCCAGCATTTT. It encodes CASRPGGGSQPQHF.

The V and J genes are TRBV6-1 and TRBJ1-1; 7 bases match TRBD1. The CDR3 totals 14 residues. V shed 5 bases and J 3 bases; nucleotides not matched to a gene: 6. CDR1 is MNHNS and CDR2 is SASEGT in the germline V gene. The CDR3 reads CASSRQGSDTEAFF. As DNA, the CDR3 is TGTGCCAGCAGTAGACAGGGATCGGACACTGAAGCTTTCTTT.

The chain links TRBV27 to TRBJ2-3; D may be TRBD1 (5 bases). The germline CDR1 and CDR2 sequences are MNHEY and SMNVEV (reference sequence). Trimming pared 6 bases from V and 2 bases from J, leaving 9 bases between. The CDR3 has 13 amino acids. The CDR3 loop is CASRRQITDTQYF. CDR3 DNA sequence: TGTGCCAGCAGGCGACAGATCACAGATACGCAGTATTTT.

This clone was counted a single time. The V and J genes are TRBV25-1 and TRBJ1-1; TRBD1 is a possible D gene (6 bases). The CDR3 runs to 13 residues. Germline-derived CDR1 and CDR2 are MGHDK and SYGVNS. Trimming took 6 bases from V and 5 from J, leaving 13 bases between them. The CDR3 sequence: CASSLHQGTEAFF. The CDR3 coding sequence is TGTGCCAGCAGCCTCCACCAGGGGACTGAAGCTTTCTTT. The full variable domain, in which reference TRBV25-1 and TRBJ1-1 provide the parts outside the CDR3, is EADIYQTPRYLVIGTGKKITLECSQTMGHDKMYWYQQDPGMELHLIHYSYGVNSTEKGDLSSESTVSRIRTEHFPLTLESARPSHTSQYLCASSLHQGTEAFFGQGTRLTVV.

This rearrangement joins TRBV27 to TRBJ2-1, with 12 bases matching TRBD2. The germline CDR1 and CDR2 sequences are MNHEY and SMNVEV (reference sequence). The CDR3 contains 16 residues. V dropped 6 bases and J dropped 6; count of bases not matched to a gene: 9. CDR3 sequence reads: CASSPLAGGLINEQFF. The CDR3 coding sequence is TGTGCCAGCAGCCCACTAGCGGGGGGACTCATCAATGAGCAGTTCTTC.

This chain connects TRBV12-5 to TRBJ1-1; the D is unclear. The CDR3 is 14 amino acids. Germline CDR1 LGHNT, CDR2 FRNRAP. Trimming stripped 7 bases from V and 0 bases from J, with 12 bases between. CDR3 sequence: CASADGAMNTEAFF. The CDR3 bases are TGTGCTAGTGCCGACGGAGCCATGAACACTGAAGCTTTCTTT. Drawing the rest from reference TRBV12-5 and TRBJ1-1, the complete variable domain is DARVTQTPRHKVTEMGQEVTMRCQPILGHNTVFWYRQTMMQGLELLAYFRNRAPLDDSGMPKDRFSAEMPDATLATLKIQPSEPRDSAVYFCASADGAMNTEAFFGQGTRLTVV.

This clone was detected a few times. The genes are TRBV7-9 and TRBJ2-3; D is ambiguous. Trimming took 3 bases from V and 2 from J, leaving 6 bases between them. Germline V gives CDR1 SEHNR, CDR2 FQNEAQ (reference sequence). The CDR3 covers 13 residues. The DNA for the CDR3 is TGTGCCAGCAGCTTCTTGTTCACAGATACGCAGTATTTT. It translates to CASSFLFTDTQYF.

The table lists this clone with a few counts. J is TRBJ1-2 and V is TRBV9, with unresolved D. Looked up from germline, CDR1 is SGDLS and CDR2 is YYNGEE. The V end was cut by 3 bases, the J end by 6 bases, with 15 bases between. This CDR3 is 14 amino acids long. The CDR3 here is CASSAPRAIDGYTF. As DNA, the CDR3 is TGTGCCAGCAGCGCACCCCGAGCTATCGATGGCTACACCTTC. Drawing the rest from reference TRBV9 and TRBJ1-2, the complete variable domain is DSGVTQTPKHLITATGQRVTLRCSPRSGDLSVYWYQQSLDQGLQFLIQYYNGEERAKGNILERFSAQQFPDLHSELNLSSLELGDSALYFCASSAPRAIDGYTFGSGTRLTVV.

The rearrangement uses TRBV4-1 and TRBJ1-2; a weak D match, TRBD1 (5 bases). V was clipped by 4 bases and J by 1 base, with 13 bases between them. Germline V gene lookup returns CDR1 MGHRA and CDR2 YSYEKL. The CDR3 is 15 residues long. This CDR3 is CASSPTGVGNYGYTF. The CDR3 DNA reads TGCGCCAGCAGCCCAACAGGAGTAGGTAACTATGGCTACACCTTC.

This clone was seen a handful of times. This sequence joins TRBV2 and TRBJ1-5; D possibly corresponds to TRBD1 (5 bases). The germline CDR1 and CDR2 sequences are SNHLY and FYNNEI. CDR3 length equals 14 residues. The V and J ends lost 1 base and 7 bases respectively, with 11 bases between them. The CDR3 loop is CASSEGSSGQPQHF. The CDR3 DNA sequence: TGTGCCAGCAGTGAAGGCTCTTCAGGGCAGCCCCAGCATTTT.

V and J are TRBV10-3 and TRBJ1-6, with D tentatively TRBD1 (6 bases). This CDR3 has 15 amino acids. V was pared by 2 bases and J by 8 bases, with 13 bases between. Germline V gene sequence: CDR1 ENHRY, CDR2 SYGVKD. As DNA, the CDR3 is TGTGCCATCAGTGAGGGGGGGGCTCTGGATTCACCCCTCCACTTT. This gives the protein CAISEGGALDSPLHF.

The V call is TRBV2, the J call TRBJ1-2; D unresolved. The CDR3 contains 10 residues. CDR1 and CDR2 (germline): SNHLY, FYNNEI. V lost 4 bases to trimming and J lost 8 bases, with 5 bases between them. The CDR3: CASSGRGYTF. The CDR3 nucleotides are TGTGCCAGCAGTGGGAGGGGCTACACCTTC.

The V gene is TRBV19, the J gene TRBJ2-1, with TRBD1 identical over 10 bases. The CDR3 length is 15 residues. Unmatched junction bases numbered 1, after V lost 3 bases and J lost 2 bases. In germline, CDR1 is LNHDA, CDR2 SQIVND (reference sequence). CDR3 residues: CASSIGQGAYNEQFF. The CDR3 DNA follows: TGTGCCAGTAGTATTGGACAGGGGGCCTACAATGAGCAGTTCTTC.

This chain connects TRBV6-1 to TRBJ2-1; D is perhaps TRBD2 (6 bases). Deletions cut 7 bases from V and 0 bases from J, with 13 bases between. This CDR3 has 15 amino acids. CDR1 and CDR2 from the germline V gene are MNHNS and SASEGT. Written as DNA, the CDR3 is TGTGCCAGCACCGAGGGGAGGAGCTCCTACAATGAGCAGTTCTTC. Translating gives CASTEGRSSYNEQFF.

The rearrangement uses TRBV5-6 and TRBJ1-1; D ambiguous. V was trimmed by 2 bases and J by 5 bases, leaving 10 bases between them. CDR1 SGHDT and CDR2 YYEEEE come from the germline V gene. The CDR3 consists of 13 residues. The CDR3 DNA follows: TGTGCCAGCAGCTTCCGAGGAAATACTGAAGCTTTCTTT. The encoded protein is CASSFRGNTEAFF.

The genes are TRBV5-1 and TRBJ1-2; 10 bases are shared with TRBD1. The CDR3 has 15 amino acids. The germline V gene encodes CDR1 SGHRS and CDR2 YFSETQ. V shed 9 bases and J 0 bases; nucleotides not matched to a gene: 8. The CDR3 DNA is TGCGCCACGTCCCCCGGGACAGGGGCTAACTATGGCTACACCTTC. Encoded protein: CATSPGTGANYGYTF.

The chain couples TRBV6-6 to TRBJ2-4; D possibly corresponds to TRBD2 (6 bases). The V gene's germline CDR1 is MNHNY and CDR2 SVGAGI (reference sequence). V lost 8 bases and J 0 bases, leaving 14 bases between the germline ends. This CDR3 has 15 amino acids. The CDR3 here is CASQTSISAKNIQYF. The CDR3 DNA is TGTGCCAGCCAAACTAGCATTTCAGCCAAAAACATTCAGTACTTC.

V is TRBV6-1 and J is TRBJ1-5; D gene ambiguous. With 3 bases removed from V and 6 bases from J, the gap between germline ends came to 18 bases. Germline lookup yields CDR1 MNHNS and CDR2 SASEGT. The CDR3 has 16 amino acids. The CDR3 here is CASSDSDSLLLQPQHF. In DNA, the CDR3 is TGTGCCAGCAGTGATTCGGATAGCCTCCTTCTTCAGCCCCAGCATTTT.